Listed below are T cell receptor beta chains from one sample, sequenced in a study of T cells in Graves' hyperthyroidism and ophthalmopathy. TCRdb itself ran the multiplex PCR reads through MiXCR, one entry per CDR3 protein. The top ten hold 45% to 50% of the sample, which has under 550,000 distinct CDR3 sequences, about 20% seen once. The sample comprised blood. Source of these receptors: a man in his forties with Graves' ophthalmopathy. Each CDR3 is given with its conserved first and last residue. The D gene is left open where the match is weak. Only part of the rows carry a size: once, few, many, or a class if the clone is expanded.

V gene: TRBV18
J gene: TRBJ2-7
D gene: TRBD1
clone size: NA
CDR3 DNA: TGTGCCAGCTCCCCCGGACAGGGGATCTCCTACGAGCAGTACTTC
CDR3 protein: CASSPGQGISYEQYF

V gene: TRBV7-9
J gene: TRBJ2-7
D gene: TRBD1
clone size: NA
CDR3 DNA: TGTGCCAACAGCTATCCTAAGGGGGCAGGGTCCGAGCAGTACTTC
CDR3 protein: CANSYPKGAGSEQYF

V gene: TRBV20-1
J gene: TRBJ2-7
D gene: TRBD2
clone size: few
CDR3 DNA: TGCAGTGCCACGACTTGGCGGGAGCATCTCTACGAGCAGTACTTC
CDR3 protein: CSATTWREHLYEQYF

V gene: TRBV28
J gene: TRBJ1-1
D gene: TRBD1
clone size: NA
CDR3 DNA: TGTGCCAGCAGTTTTCTGACAGGGGTGTCGGAGGCTTTCTTT
CDR3 protein: CASSFLTGVSEAFF

V gene: TRBV5-1
J gene: TRBJ2-5
D gene: NA
clone size: few
CDR3 DNA: TGCGCCAGCAGCTTGAACCCCGTCGCCGAAGAGACCCAGTACTTC
CDR3 protein: CASSLNPVAEETQYF

V gene: TRBV5-1
J gene: TRBJ2-2
D gene: NA
clone size: many
CDR3 DNA: TGCGCCAGCAGCCTGGACAGTCGCACCGGGGAGCTGTTTTTT
CDR3 protein: CASSLDSRTGELFF

V gene: TRBV20-1
J gene: TRBJ2-7
D gene: TRBD1
clone size: NA
CDR3 DNA: TGCAGTGCTAGACCGACAGGGGGACCAACCTACGAGCAGTACTTC
CDR3 protein: CSARPTGGPTYEQYF

V gene: TRBV18
J gene: TRBJ2-7
D gene: NA
clone size: many
CDR3 DNA: TGTGCCAGCTCACCACAAGCTAGCTCCTACGAGCAGTACTTC
CDR3 protein: CASSPQASSYEQYF

V gene: TRBV6-1
J gene: TRBJ1-5
D gene: NA
clone size: NA
CDR3 DNA: TGTGCCACGGGGAGGTTGGGTAGCAATCAGCCCCGGCATTTT
CDR3 protein: CATGRLGSNQPRHF

V gene: TRBV7-3
J gene: TRBJ2-1
D gene: TRBD2
clone size: few
CDR3 DNA: TGTGCCAGCAGACCCACTAGCGGGCTTCACAATGAGCAGTTCTTC
CDR3 protein: CASRPTSGLHNEQFF

V gene: TRBV20-1
J gene: TRBJ2-2
D gene: NA
clone size: many
CDR3 DNA: TGCAGTGCTAGCGGGAGACCCGGGGAGCTGTTTTTT
CDR3 protein: CSASGRPGELFF

V gene: TRBV27
J gene: TRBJ1-1
D gene: NA
clone size: many
CDR3 DNA: TGTGCCAGCAGTCATCGAGGCATGAACACTGAAGCTTTCTTT
CDR3 protein: CASSHRGMNTEAFF

V gene: TRBV6-1
J gene: TRBJ2-1
D gene: NA
clone size: NA
CDR3 DNA: TGTGCCGGCAAGGGGTGGGGGATCTCCTACAATGAGCAGTTCTTC
CDR3 protein: CAGKGWGISYNEQFF

V gene: TRBV18
J gene: TRBJ1-4
D gene: TRBD1
clone size: NA
CDR3 DNA: TGTGCCAGCTCACCGAAGCAGAGGGGGCTGAGTGAAAAACTGTTTTTT
CDR3 protein: CASSPKQRGLSEKLFF

V gene: TRBV4-1
J gene: TRBJ2-5
D gene: TRBD1
clone size: NA
CDR3 DNA: TGCGCCAGCAGCCTATCCGCGACAGGGTGGACCCAGTACTTC
CDR3 protein: CASSLSATGWTQYF

V gene: TRBV6-2/TRBV6-3
J gene: TRBJ1-2
D gene: TRBD1
clone size: many
CDR3 DNA: TGTGCCAGCAGTGACACCGGGACAGGGATCTATGGCTACACCTTC
CDR3 protein: CASSDTGTGIYGYTF

V gene: TRBV9
J gene: TRBJ1-1
D gene: NA
clone size: NA
CDR3 DNA: TGTGCCAGCAGCCCGAGGGGGGGCCCCCCGAACACTGAAGCTTTCTTT
CDR3 protein: CASSPRGGPPNTEAFF

V gene: TRBV20-1
J gene: TRBJ2-7
D gene: NA
clone size: NA
CDR3 DNA: TGCAGTGCTAGTATGCGGACCCCCCGTGGGGAGCAGTACTTC
CDR3 protein: CSASMRTPRGEQYF

V gene: TRBV28
J gene: TRBJ1-6
D gene: NA
clone size: few
CDR3 DNA: TGTGCCAGCGGATATTCCTATAATTCACCCCTCCACTTT
CDR3 protein: CASGYSYNSPLHF

V gene: TRBV29-1
J gene: TRBJ2-4
D gene: NA
clone size: few
CDR3 DNA: TGCAGCGTTGAGTGGCAGGGAGCAAACATTCAGTACTTC
CDR3 protein: CSVEWQGANIQYF

V gene: TRBV2
J gene: TRBJ1-3
D gene: NA
clone size: NA
CDR3 DNA: TGTGCCAGCATCCTTATGACAACCGCCTCTGGAAACACCATATATTTT
CDR3 protein: CASILMTTASGNTIYF

V gene: TRBV18
J gene: TRBJ1-1
D gene: NA
clone size: many
CDR3 DNA: TGTGCCAGCTCACTCCGCGGGGGAAGCGGGTACACTGAAGCTTTCTTT
CDR3 protein: CASSLRGGSGYTEAFF

V gene: TRBV5-1
J gene: TRBJ1-1
D gene: TRBD1
clone size: few
CDR3 DNA: TGCGCCAGCAGCTTTGGACAGGACTCTGAAGCTTTCTTT
CDR3 protein: CASSFGQDSEAFF

V gene: TRBV6-1
J gene: TRBJ2-2
D gene: NA
clone size: few
CDR3 DNA: TGTGCCAGCAGTTATTGGCTGACAGAAAACACCGGGGAGCTGTTTTTT
CDR3 protein: CASSYWLTENTGELFF

V gene: TRBV5-4
J gene: TRBJ2-5
D gene: NA
clone size: few
CDR3 DNA: TGTGCCGGCCACGGGGCTGAGACCCAGTACTTC
CDR3 protein: CAGHGAETQYF

V gene: TRBV7-3
J gene: TRBJ2-1
D gene: TRBD2
clone size: few
CDR3 DNA: TGTGCCAGCAGCTTAACTGGCCTAGCGGCTAATGAGCAGTTCTTC
CDR3 protein: CASSLTGLAANEQFF

V gene: TRBV2
J gene: TRBJ2-2
D gene: NA
clone size: many
CDR3 DNA: TGTGCCAGTCCCCGGGACACCTCGAACACCGGGGAGCTGTTTTTT
CDR3 protein: CASPRDTSNTGELFF

V gene: TRBV12-3/TRBV12-4
J gene: TRBJ2-4
D gene: TRBD2
clone size: NA
CDR3 DNA: TGTGCCAGCAGTCCCCGGGGGGGTGTCAAAAACATTCAGTACTTC
CDR3 protein: CASSPRGGVKNIQYF

V gene: TRBV7-9
J gene: TRBJ1-1
D gene: NA
clone size: few
CDR3 DNA: TGTGCCAGCAGCTTAGTCCCCAATGAAGCTTTCTTT
CDR3 protein: CASSLVPNEAFF

V gene: TRBV5-1
J gene: TRBJ2-3
D gene: NA
clone size: many
CDR3 DNA: TGCGCCAGCAGCATCCAGGTAGATACGCAGTATTTT
CDR3 protein: CASSIQVDTQYF

V gene: TRBV12-3/TRBV12-4
J gene: TRBJ2-7
D gene: NA
clone size: many
CDR3 DNA: TGTGCCAGCAGTTACGGGGGCCTCTCCTACGAGCAGTACTTC
CDR3 protein: CASSYGGLSYEQYF

V gene: TRBV6-1
J gene: TRBJ2-2
D gene: NA
clone size: few
CDR3 DNA: TGTGGTGTTGAGGGGCGTCCCAGGCGGGGGGAGCTGTTTTTT
CDR3 protein: CGVEGRPRRGELFF

V gene: TRBV20-1
J gene: TRBJ2-1
D gene: TRBD2
clone size: NA
CDR3 DNA: TGCAGTGCTAGAGATCTTAGGGGACTAGCCTCCTACAATGAGCAGTTCTTC
CDR3 protein: CSARDLRGLASYNEQFF

V gene: TRBV6-1
J gene: TRBJ2-7
D gene: NA
clone size: many
CDR3 DNA: TGTGCCAGCAGTGAACTTCCAGTTGCGGGAAGCAACGAGCAGTACTTC
CDR3 protein: CASSELPVAGSNEQYF

V gene: TRBV7-8
J gene: TRBJ2-1
D gene: TRBD2
clone size: many
CDR3 DNA: TGTGCCAGCAGCCTTATCCCAATCCCCCCGACTAGCGCAAGTCCCAGGAATGAGCAGTTCTTC
CDR3 protein: CASSLIPIPPTSASPRNEQFF

V gene: TRBV29-1
J gene: TRBJ1-5
D gene: NA
clone size: many
CDR3 DNA: TGCAGCGTTGGTAGCAATCAGCCCCAGCATTTT
CDR3 protein: CSVGSNQPQHF

V gene: TRBV3-1
J gene: TRBJ1-2
D gene: NA
clone size: NA
CDR3 DNA: TGTGCCGGCAGCCTCAGGACACCCCGGGGAAATGGCTACACCTTC
CDR3 protein: CAGSLRTPRGNGYTF

V gene: TRBV12-3/TRBV12-4
J gene: TRBJ2-6
D gene: NA
clone size: few
CDR3 DNA: TGTGCCAGCGGGAGAAAAAACTCTGGGGCCAACGTCCTGACTTTC
CDR3 protein: CASGRKNSGANVLTF

V gene: TRBV7-2
J gene: TRBJ2-2
D gene: NA
clone size: NA
CDR3 DNA: TGTGCCAGCAGCTTAACGGGAGAAGCGTCCGGGGAGCTGTTTTTT
CDR3 protein: CASSLTGEASGELFF

V gene: TRBV12-3/TRBV12-4
J gene: TRBJ1-2
D gene: NA
clone size: NA
CDR3 DNA: TGTGCCAGCAGGGAGGGAGGCCTGTATCGCCACACCTTC
CDR3 protein: CASREGGLYRHTF

V gene: TRBV9
J gene: TRBJ2-1
D gene: NA
clone size: NA
CDR3 DNA: TGTGCCAGCAGCCTAGGGGTAGGGGTTAATGAGCAGTTCTTC
CDR3 protein: CASSLGVGVNEQFF